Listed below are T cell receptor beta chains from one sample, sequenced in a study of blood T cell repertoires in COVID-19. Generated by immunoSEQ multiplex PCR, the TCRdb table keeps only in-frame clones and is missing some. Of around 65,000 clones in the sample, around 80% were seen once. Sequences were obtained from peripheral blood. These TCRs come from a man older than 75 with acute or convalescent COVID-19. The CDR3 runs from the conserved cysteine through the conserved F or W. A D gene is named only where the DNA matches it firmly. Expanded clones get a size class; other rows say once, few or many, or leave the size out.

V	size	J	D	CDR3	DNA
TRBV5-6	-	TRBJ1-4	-	CASSLISATNEKLFF	TGTGCCAGCAGCTTGATCTCCGCAACTAATGAAAAACTGTTTTTT
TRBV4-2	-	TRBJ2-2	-	CASSQVLASNTGELFF	TGTGCCAGCAGCCAAGTCCTAGCGTCGAACACCGGGGAGCTGTTTTTT
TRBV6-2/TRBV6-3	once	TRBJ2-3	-	CASSYSSGGIDTDTQYF	TGTGCCAGCAGTTACTCTTCGGGGGGCATTGACACAGATACGCAGTATTTT
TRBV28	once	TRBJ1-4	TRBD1	CASARRTGPLGEKLFF	TGTGCCAGCGCACGACGGACAGGGCCTCTTGGTGAAAAACTGTTTTTT
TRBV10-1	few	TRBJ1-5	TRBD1	CAVGDSCSYNQPQHF	TGCGCCGTAGGGGACAGCTGTTCCTACAATCAGCCCCAGCATTTT
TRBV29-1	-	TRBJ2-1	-	CSVDSYNEQFF	TGCAGCGTTGACAGTTACAATGAGCAGTTCTTC
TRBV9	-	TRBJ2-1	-	CASSDQFEQFF	TGTGCCAGCAGCGACCAGTTTGAGCAGTTCTTC
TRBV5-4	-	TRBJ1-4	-	CASSPGGSGANEKLFF	TGTGCCAGCAGCCCTGGAGGGAGTGGAGCTAATGAAAAACTGTTTTTT
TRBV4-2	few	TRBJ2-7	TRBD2	CASRVSGTSDYEQYF	TGTGCCAGTCGGGTCTCCGGGACTAGCGACTACGAGCAGTACTTC
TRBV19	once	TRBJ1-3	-	CASTGGVSGNTIYF	TGTGCCAGTACGGGGGGCGTTTCTGGAAACACCATATATTTT
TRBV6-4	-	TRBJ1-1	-	CASRAGASNTEAFF	TGTGCCAGCAGGGCGGGGGCCTCGAACACTGAAGCTTTCTTT
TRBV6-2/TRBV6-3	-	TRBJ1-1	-	CATSKSRLNTEAFF	TGTGCCACCAGCAAGTCCAGATTGAACACTGAAGCTTTCTTT
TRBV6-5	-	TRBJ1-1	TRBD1	CASTRGPGPSEAFF	TGTGCCAGCACGAGGGGGCCCGGACCTTCTGAAGCTTTCTTT
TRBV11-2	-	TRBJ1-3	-	CASSLAVGNTIYF	TGTGCCAGCAGCTTAGCCGTAGGAAACACCATATATTTT
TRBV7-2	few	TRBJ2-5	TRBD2	CASSPVGAGEETQYF	TGTGCCAGCAGCCCCGTAGGGGCGGGGGAAGAGACCCAGTACTTC
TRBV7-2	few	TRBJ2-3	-	CASRAAPWPTDTQYF	TGTGCCAGCAGGGCGGCTCCCTGGCCCACAGATACGCAGTATTTT
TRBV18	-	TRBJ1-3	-	CASSSSGTILGNTIYF	TGTGCCAGCTCTAGCTCCGGGACAATCCTTGGAAACACCATATATTTT
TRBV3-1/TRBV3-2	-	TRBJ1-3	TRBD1	CASSQNPSLHRGPVSGNTIYF	TGTGCCAGCAGCCAAAACCCTTCACTTCACAGGGGTCCTGTCTCTGGAAACACCATATATTTT
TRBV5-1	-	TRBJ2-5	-	CASSLVEGVRETQYF	TGCGCCAGCAGCTTGGTCGAGGGGGTCCGAGAGACCCAGTACTTC
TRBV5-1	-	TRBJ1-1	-	CASGTQDMNTEAFF	TGCGCCAGCGGCACACAGGACATGAACACTGAAGCTTTCTTT
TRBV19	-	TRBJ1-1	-	CASSFARVGNTEAFF	TGTGCCAGTAGTTTCGCGCGGGTAGGGAACACTGAAGCTTTCTTT
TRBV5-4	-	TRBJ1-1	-	CASSPGRGADTEAFF	TGTGCCAGCAGCCCCGGCCGTGGGGCTGACACTGAAGCTTTCTTT